This T cell receptor (beta chain) was recovered during a study of radiation and T cells in renal cell carcinoma (dated by TCRdb to the early 2020s). Background for the entire study: The samples were drawn from a clinical trial, where primary renal cell carcinomas were treated with 15 Gy of stereotactic body radiation therapy and then removed by nephrectomy 4 weeks afterward. In total, roughly 52 samples, comprising roughly 25 tumors and about 27 peripheral blood samples, were subjected to TCR beta sequencing. Across all 55 or so samples, 3.8 million or so unique CDR3 nucleotide sequences encoding about 2.7 million unique CDR3 amino acid sequences were identified.

Results and caveats for the whole study, not just this receptor: No pretreatment tumor biopsies were available, so the baseline intratumoral presence of clonotypes could not be determined. Because the trial had a single-armed design, the trial could not examine how radiation dose or scheduling affected the TCR repertoire. Tracking of blood repertoire dynamics stopped at four to five weeks after treatment, with no follow-up past that point. Top tumor clonotypes rose in blood from baseline to 2 weeks post-radiation, then contracted by 4 weeks, suggesting transient expansion of tumor-resident clones.

The CDR3 goes from the cysteine to the phenylalanine over 14 residues. Only CDR3 DNA remains: 42 bases, in frame from the first base. CDR1 SGHRS and CDR2 YFSETQ were looked up in the germline V gene. V is clipped by 4 bases and J by 3 bases, and the sequence between their germline boundaries is 13 bases long. The immunoSEQ kit was used, according to the manufacturer's recommendations, to generate TCR beta libraries from genomic DNA. Library preparation used a first multiplex PCR with proprietary primers, then a second PCR adding unique barcodes, with bead cleanups after each round. Each sample batch included a kit-provided positive control reaction and a negative control reaction. The final libraries underwent checking on an Agilent 4200 TapeStation D1000 ScreenTape, volumetric pooling, and quantification by qPCR. Sequencing was performed on an Illumina NextSeq500 with a MidOutput 150-cycle cartridge, and 156 Read1 and 15 Index1 cycles were run with kit custom primers. The pooled library was loaded at approximately 1.1 pM with a roughly 20% PhiX control spike-in. In the authors' own workflow: Vendor-processed data were analyzed in R, with a clonotype defined as all T cells sharing the same CDR3 nucleotide sequence. For clone abundance analyses, frequencies were normalized to the 10,000 most abundant clones in each sample. Public T cell clones, averaging fewer than five per sample, were removed before analysis. An abundance difference of at least 32-fold between compartments was the criterion for calling clonotypes tumor-enriched or baseline blood-enriched. A beta-binomial differential abundance model was used to identify clonotypes that expanded or contracted between blood time points. Tumor-blood repertoire similarity was measured with the Baroni-Urbani and Buser coefficient, and group comparisons used two-tailed Wilcoxon tests in R. TCRdb provides this immuneACCESS table in a form limited to in-frame rearrangements. Some clones are lacking; in checked studies, under half of them reflect an unresolved V gene, and why the rest are absent is not known. V, J and clone size are taken as reported in that table, and D and trimming were inferred from the DNA itself. The sample includes around 60,000 clones, with around 81% observed a single time. Together, the top ten hold approximately 7% of the sample.

In the case of this clone: The antigen it binds to is not known. Within one base of it there is no much larger clone, and no base qualities were kept.

This sample's time point label indicates: blood 2 weeks post-SBRT. Sample treatment or condition, as interpreted from the label and publication: 15 Gy SBRT to primary tumor, nephrectomy 4 weeks later. To follow tumor-enriched clonotypes, serial peripheral blood was collected from radiation-treated patients at baseline and at 2 weeks and 4 weeks after SBRT. All patients had renal cell carcinoma with clear cell pathology. Genomic DNA for TCR sequencing was prepared using the QIAamp DNA Blood Mini Kit (Qiagen). Samples were included in the analyses only if all quality control checks were passed. This material consisted of blood, taken from a patient whose treatment included radiotherapy and nephrectomy. The receptor chain draws on TRBV5-1 and TRBJ1-1; no D segment can be confidently identified. The clonotype comes from a man aged 55 to 70 with renal cell carcinoma. The DNA is TGCGCCAGCAGCCCGTCGGCGGGATACACTGAAGCTTTCTTT. Its protein product is CASSPSAGYTEAFF.